In this sample, the clone carrying this T cell receptor (beta chain) turned up once. The CDR3 is 9 residues long. The germline gives CDR1 SGDLS, CDR2 YYNGEE. Trimming removed 4 bases from V and 12 bases from J, with 7 bases in between. Profiling relied on immunoSEQ multiplex PCR, and the TCRdb table lists in-frame clones only, not all of them. The sample holds more than 40,000 clones; almost 95% are singletons and the top ten take almost 4.5%. This specimen belongs to a study of T cell changes during pregnancy in multiple sclerosis. The chain links TRBV9 to TRBJ1-2; D not resolved. Sequencing was performed on CD8+ T cells from peripheral blood mononuclear cells, taken in the first trimester of pregnancy. The source of this sequence is a female donor with multiple sclerosis, enrolled in a pregnancy study. CDR3 in DNA: TGTGCCAGCAGCCCGAGGGACACCTTC. Translated, it gives CASSPRDTF. Full variable domain (outside the CDR3, taken from reference TRBV9 and TRBJ1-2): DSGVTQTPKHLITATGQRVTLRCSPRSGDLSVYWYQQSLDQGLQFLIQYYNGEERAKGNILERFSAQQFPDLHSELNLSSLELGDSALYFCASSPRDTFGSGTRLTVV.